These 26 T cell receptor beta chains were sequenced from one sample in a study of T cell repertoires in cytomegalovirus infection. MiXCR was run by TCRdb on the reads, yielding one entry per CDR3 protein. The profile shows a few hundred thousand distinct CDR3 sequences, approximately 9.1% of them singletons. Sequenced: PBMCs. These receptors came from a human donor in good health (CMV status not recorded). Some clones in this sample may be carry-over from other donors' samples.

This rearrangement joins TRBV2 to TRBJ2-1; maybe TRBD2 (7 bases). The CDR3 runs to 12 residues. V lost 8 bases and J 7 bases, leaving 12 bases between the germline ends. Germline loops: CDR1 SNHLY, CDR2 FYNNEI. CDR3 residues: CASGEGGNEQFF. The CDR3 DNA follows: TGTGCCAGCGGGGAGGGGGGGAATGAGCAGTTCTTC. Full variable domain (remainder filled in from reference TRBV2 and TRBJ2-1): EPEVTQTPSHQVTQMGQEVILRCVPISNHLYFYWYRQILGQKVEFLVSFYNNEISEKSEIFDDQFSVERPDGSNFTLKIRSTKLEDSAMYFCASGEGGNEQFFGPGTRLTVL.

This clonotype appeared many times. The chain uses TRBV7-6 and TRBJ2-3; D perhaps matches TRBD1 (6 bases). V was pared by 3 bases and J by 5 bases, with 12 bases between. This CDR3 comprises 14 residues. Germline V gene data show CDR1 as SGHVS and CDR2 as FNYEAQ. CDR3 region: CASSFSAGVDTQYF. CDR3 DNA sequence: TGTGCCAGCAGCTTTTCTGCAGGGGTAGATACGCAGTATTTT.

This clonotype was seen a few times. V gene TRBV18 combines with J gene TRBJ2-7; D may be TRBD1 (5 bases). Trimming left V 3 bases short and J 1 base short, with 13 bases between. This CDR3 region has 15 residues. CDR1 and CDR2 (germline): KGHSH, LQKENI. Written as DNA, the CDR3 is TGTGCCAGCTCACCGACAGTAGTATCTTCCTACGAGCAGTACTTC. Residues: CASSPTVVSSYEQYF. Supplemented by reference TRBV18 and TRBJ2-7, the full variable domain reads NAGVMQNPRHLVRRRGQEARLRCSPMKGHSHVYWYRQLPEEGLKFMVYLQKENIIDESGMPKERFSAEFPKEGPSILRIQQVVRGDSAAYFCASSPTVVSSYEQYFGPGTRLTVT.

There are many counts of this clonotype. The chain couples TRBV7-2 to TRBJ1-5, with TRBD1 as a possible D gene (6 bases). The CDR3 covers 13 residues. V was shortened by 10 bases and J by 0 bases, with 10 bases between the two germline ends. Germline CDR1 reads SGHTA; CDR2 reads FQGNSA. The CDR3 nucleotides read TGTGCCACACAGGGTGATAGCAATCAGCCCCAGCATTTT. The encoded protein is CATQGDSNQPQHF.

Ten or more counts support this clonotype. The chain has TRBV7-2 and TRBJ1-6; 8 positions match TRBD1. The germline V gene encodes CDR1 SGHTA and CDR2 FQGNSA. J gave up 6 bases and V 5 bases, and 6 bases lay outside the gene matches. This CDR3 has 15 amino acids. CDR3 protein: CASSTGGVGNSPLHF. CDR3 nucleotides: TGTGCCAGCAGCACAGGGGGGGTTGGTAATTCACCCCTCCACTTT.

This clonotype was detected a few times. The V gene is TRBV11-2, the J gene TRBJ2-2; 13 bases are a match to TRBD2. J lost 6 bases, V lost 5 bases, and 3 bases had no gene match. Germline V lookup: CDR1 SGHAT, CDR2 FQNNGV. The CDR3 consists of 15 residues. The CDR3 DNA reads as TGTGCCAGCAGCATCGGACTAGCGGGAGCCGGGGAGCTGTTTTTT. Translated: CASSIGLAGAGELFF.

In this sample, this clonotype turned up a few times. The chain has TRBV3-1 and TRBJ2-7, with D possibly TRBD2 on 5 matching bases. V lost 4 bases, J lost 7 bases, and 14 bases lay in between. Germline-derived CDR1 and CDR2 are LGHDT and YNNKEL (reference sequence). This CDR3 is 13 amino acids long. CDR3 amino acids: CASSPRGPGEQYF. CDR3 nucleotides: TGTGCCAGCAGCCCCCGCGGGCCGGGGGAGCAGTACTTC.

Details on this clonotype: This may come from a read error, since a much larger clone is one base off. J is TRBJ1-1 and V is TRBV20-1, with D possibly TRBD1 on 5 matching bases. Germline lookup yields CDR1 DFQATT and CDR2 SNEGSKA (reference sequence). The CDR3 extends over 14 amino acids. Trimming pared 4 bases from V and 1 base from J, leaving 13 bases between. The CDR3 region is CSATWGRQNTEAFF. The CDR3 coding sequence is TGCAGTGCTACCTGGGGACGGCAGAACACTGAAGCTTTCTTT.

The sample holds many counts of this clonotype. This rearrangement joins TRBV29-1 to TRBJ2-6, with D possibly matching TRBD1 (6 bases). Germline values: CDR1 SQVTM, CDR2 ANQGSEA. This CDR3 comprises 18 residues. The V end was cut by 5 bases, the J end by 0 bases, with 20 bases between. The CDR3 bases are TGCAGCGTTTCCGAACCCCGGACAGAGAGCTCTGGGGCCAACGTCCTGACTTTC. Translated: CSVSEPRTESSGANVLTF. The variable domain in full, completed from reference TRBV29-1 and TRBJ2-6, reads SAVISQKPSRDICQRGTSLTIQCQVDSQVTMMFWYRQQPGQSLTLIATANQGSEATYESGFVIDKFPISRPNLTFSTLTVSNMSPEDSSIYLCSVSEPRTESSGANVLTFGAGSRLTVL.

This clonotype was observed many times. The CDR3 loop reads CASSLKGQGSGEQFF. As DNA, the CDR3 is TGTGCCAGCAGCTTAAAGGGACAGGGAAGTGGGGAGCAGTTCTTC. The genes are TRBV7-3 and TRBJ2-1, with 9 bases aligning to TRBD1. Trimming removed 1 base from V and 10 bases from J; junction bases left unmatched: 8. This CDR3 is built from 15 residues. The germline CDR1 and CDR2 sequences are SGHTA and FQGTGA.

This clonotype was counted many times. The chain recombines TRBV7-2 with TRBJ2-7; 12 positions agree with TRBD2. Trimming at V came to 5 bases and at J to 7 bases, leaving 6 bases not matched to a gene. Germline V gene data show CDR1 as SGHTA and CDR2 as FQGNSA. This CDR3 contains 14 residues. The CDR3: CASSRLAGVREQYF. CDR3 in DNA: TGTGCCAGCAGCCGACTAGCGGGAGTTCGTGAGCAGTACTTC. Filled out from reference TRBV7-2 and TRBJ2-7, the complete variable domain reads GAGVSQSPSNKVTEKGKDVELRCDPISGHTALYWYRQSLGQGLEFLIYFQGNSAPDKSGLPSDRFSAERTGGSVSTLTIQRTQQEDSAVYLCASSRLAGVREQYFGPGTRLTVT.

This clonotype was detected only a few times. The rearrangement links TRBV12-3 or TRBV12-4 to TRBJ2-7; 8 nucleotides align to TRBD1. The junction had 9 bases not matched to a gene; V was cut back by 4 bases and J by 4 bases. The CDR3 contains 15 residues. In DNA form, the CDR3 reads TGTGCCAGCAGTTCATGGACAGGGTTTGGGTACGAGCAGTACTTC. As protein: CASSSWTGFGYEQYF.

The CDR3 DNA reads TGTGCCAGTGTGGGGGGGTCCTACGAGCAGTACTTC. Translation gives CASVGGSYEQYF. The rearrangement joins TRBV12-3 or TRBV12-4 to TRBJ2-7, with 7 bases aligning to TRBD2. V lost 9 bases to trimming and J lost 1 base; unmatched junction nucleotides: 3. The CDR3 loop spans 12 amino acids.

This clonotype was observed at least ten times. The J gene is TRBJ1-5, the V gene TRBV7-2; 8 bases align to TRBD1. V lost 1 base to trimming and J lost 6 bases; unmatched junction nucleotides: 5. The CDR3 length is 15 residues. Germline CDR1 and CDR2: SGHTA and FQGNSA. This chain's CDR3 is CASSLGRGRVQPQHF. The CDR3 DNA reads TGTGCCAGCAGCTTAGGCAGGGGGCGAGTTCAGCCCCAGCATTTT. The full variable domain, its missing parts supplied by reference TRBV7-2 and TRBJ1-5, is GAGVSQSPSNKVTEKGKDVELRCDPISGHTALYWYRQSLGQGLEFLIYFQGNSAPDKSGLPSDRFSAERTGGSVSTLTIQRTQQEDSAVYLCASSLGRGRVQPQHFGDGTRLSIL.

The sample holds many counts of this clonotype. The J gene is TRBJ2-7, the V gene TRBV4-1; 9 bases match TRBD1. Germline V CDR1 and CDR2: MGHRA, YSYEKL. The CDR3 is made up of 17 amino acids. V dropped 0 bases and J dropped 3; count of bases not matched to a gene: 9. DNA of the CDR3: TGCGCCAGCAGCCAAGATTGGGAAGGGACAGGGATCTACGAGCAGTACTTC. Encoded protein: CASSQDWEGTGIYEQYF.

This clonotype showed up many times. This chain connects TRBV12-3 or TRBV12-4 to TRBJ2-1, with D possibly matching TRBD2 (5 bases). This CDR3 is 15 amino acids long. V shed 3 bases and J shed 6 bases, with 15 bases lying between them. The CDR3 DNA reads as TGTGCCAGCAGTTTTGACTGGGCGGGTGTCAATGAGCAGTTCTTC. This sequence encodes CASSFDWAGVNEQFF.

There are many counts of this clonotype. CDR3 DNA sequence: TGTGCCAGCGGAACGAAAGGCACTGAGCAGTTCTTC. Translated: CASGTKGTEQFF. The V gene is TRBV6-2 or TRBV6-3, the J gene TRBJ2-1; D call uncertain. Germline CDR1 and CDR2: MNHEY and SVGEGT. Deletions cut 8 bases from V and 9 bases from J, with 14 bases between. This CDR3 spans 12 amino acids.

This clonotype occurred many times. V usage is TRBV7-2 and J usage is TRBJ1-5; no definite D call. Germline CDR1 SGHTA, CDR2 FQGNSA. This CDR3 is 12 amino acids long. Deletions cut 0 bases from V and 11 bases from J, with 8 bases between. The CDR3 loop reads CASSLAHRAQHF. The CDR3 nucleotides are TGTGCCAGCAGCTTAGCCCATAGGGCCCAGCATTTT.

The CDR3 DNA follows: TGTGCCAGCAGCTCCGGGACAGGCACCATGAACACTGAAGCTTTCTTT. This codes for CASSSGTGTMNTEAFF. The V call is TRBV7-9, the J call TRBJ1-1; 8 nucleotides line up with TRBD1. This CDR3 is 16 amino acids long. Trimming removed 4 bases from V and 0 bases from J; junction bases left unmatched: 7. Per the germline V gene, CDR1 is SEHNR and CDR2 is FQNEAQ (reference sequence).

In its sample, this clonotype was seen many times. The CDR3 region is CASSLGTAGTEAFF. CDR3 DNA: TGTGCCAGCAGCCTCGGGACAGCCGGCACTGAAGCTTTCTTT. The rearrangement uses TRBV7-8 and TRBJ1-1; 7 nucleotides line up with TRBD1. The germline V gene has CDR1 SGHVS and CDR2 FQNEAQ. The junction had 7 bases not matched to a gene; V was cut back by 5 bases and J by 4 bases. The CDR3 totals 14 residues.

This clonotype came up many times. CDR3: CASSFSAGMHEQFF. CDR3 sequence (DNA): TGTGCCAGCAGTTTCTCCGCAGGGATGCATGAGCAGTTCTTC. The rearrangement joins TRBV28 to TRBJ2-1; tentative D call: TRBD1 (5 bases). The germline V gene encodes CDR1 MDHEN and CDR2 SYDVKM. The V end was cut by 3 bases, the J end by 8 bases, with 14 bases between. The CDR3 extends over 14 amino acids.

CDR3 nucleotide sequence: TGCAGTGCCCTCCGGCGGGAAGGGCGTGAAAAACTGTTTTTT. It is translated as CSALRREGREKLFF. The chain recombines TRBV20-1 with TRBJ1-4; D unclear. V gave up 6 bases and J gave up 7 bases, with 18 bases separating them. CDR3 length: 14 residues. In germline, CDR1 is DFQATT, CDR2 SNEGSKA (reference sequence).

This clonotype showed up many times. This chain joins TRBV7-4 and TRBJ2-3; tentatively, D is TRBD1 or TRBD2 (5 bases each). Germline V gene sequence: CDR1 SGHVT, CDR2 SQSDAQ. V gave up 0 bases and J gave up 1 base, with 11 bases separating them. The CDR3 has 16 residues. The CDR3 region has the DNA TGTGCCAGCAGCTTAGCCGTCGGGGCTGGCACAGATACGCAGTATTTT. This encodes CASSLAVGAGTDTQYF.

This clonotype was counted ten times or more. The chain is built from TRBV19 and TRBJ1-5; D is undetermined. The V gene lost 3 bases and the J gene lost 0 bases, with 9 bases spanning the gap. The germline CDR1 and CDR2 sequences are LNHDA and SQIVND (reference sequence). The CDR3 runs to 15 residues. The DNA for the CDR3 is TGTGCCAGTAGTATCGCACAGCATAGCAATCAGCCCCAGCATTTT. It specifies CASSIAQHSNQPQHF.

This clonotype was recorded many times. V usage is TRBV28 and J usage is TRBJ2-7, with D perhaps assigned TRBD1 or TRBD2 (5 bases each). The V gene's germline CDR1 is MDHEN and CDR2 SYDVKM. This CDR3 has 13 amino acids. V was shortened by 10 bases and J by 0 bases, with 13 bases between the two germline ends. For the CDR3, the DNA is TGTGCCACCGTCCGGGACCGCTCCTACGAGCAGTACTTC. Protein product: CATVRDRSYEQYF.

This chain connects TRBV5-6 to TRBJ2-4; perhaps D is TRBD1 or TRBD2 (5 bases each). The V gene lost 3 bases and the J gene lost 8 bases, with 12 bases spanning the gap. The germline gives CDR1 SGHDT, CDR2 YYEEEE. The CDR3 covers 13 residues. CDR3 in amino acids: CASSWGPDHIQYF. The CDR3 bases are TGTGCCAGCAGCTGGGGACCGGACCACATTCAGTACTTC.